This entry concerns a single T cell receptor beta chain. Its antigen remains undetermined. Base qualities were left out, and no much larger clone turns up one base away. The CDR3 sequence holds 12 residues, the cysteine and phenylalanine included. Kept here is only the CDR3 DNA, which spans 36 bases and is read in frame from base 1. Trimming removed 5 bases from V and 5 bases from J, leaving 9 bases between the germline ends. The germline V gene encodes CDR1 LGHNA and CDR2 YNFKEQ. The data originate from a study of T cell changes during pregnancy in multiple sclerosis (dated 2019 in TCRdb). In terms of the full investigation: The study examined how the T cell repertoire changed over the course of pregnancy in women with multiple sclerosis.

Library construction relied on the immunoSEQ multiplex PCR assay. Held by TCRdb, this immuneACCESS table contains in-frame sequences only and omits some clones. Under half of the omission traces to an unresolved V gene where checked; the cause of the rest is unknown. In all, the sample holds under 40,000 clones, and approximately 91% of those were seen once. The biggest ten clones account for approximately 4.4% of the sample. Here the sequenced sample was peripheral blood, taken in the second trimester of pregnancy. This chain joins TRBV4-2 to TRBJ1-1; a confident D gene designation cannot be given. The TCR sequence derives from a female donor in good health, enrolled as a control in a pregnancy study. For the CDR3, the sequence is CASSLGKTEAFF. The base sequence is TGTGCCAGCAGCTTGGGCAAGACTGAAGCTTTCTTT.